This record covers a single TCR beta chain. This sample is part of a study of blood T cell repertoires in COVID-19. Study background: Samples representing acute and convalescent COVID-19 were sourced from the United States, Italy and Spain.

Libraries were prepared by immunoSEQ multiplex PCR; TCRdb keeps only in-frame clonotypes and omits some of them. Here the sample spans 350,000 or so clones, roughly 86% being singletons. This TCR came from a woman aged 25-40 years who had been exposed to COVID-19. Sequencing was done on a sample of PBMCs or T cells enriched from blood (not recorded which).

In DNA form, the CDR3 reads TGCAGCGGATACCAGGGGACGAACACTGAAGCTTTCTTT. Protein product: CSGYQGTNTEAFF. The J gene is TRBJ1-1, the V gene TRBV29-1; D might be TRBD1 (6 bases). The germline CDR1 and CDR2 sequences are SQVTM and ANQGSEA. The germline V and J ends were trimmed by 7 bases and 1 base, with 13 bases remaining between them. The CDR3 runs to 13 residues.